This TCR beta chain was identified during a study of blood T cell repertoires in COVID-19. Per the authors' pipeline: Estimates of nucleated cell counts were drawn from the amplification of reference gene primers. The method was immunoSEQ multiplex PCR; TCRdb's version includes in-frame clones alone and lacks a portion of them. V and J calls and clone size are copied from that table; D and trimming were computed from the DNA. The sample has 250,000 to 300,000 clones, roughly 89% seen once. V was trimmed by 5 bases and J by 3 bases, leaving 11 bases between them. This CDR3 comprises 13 residues. CDR1 and CDR2 (germline): SGHRS, YFSETQ. Participants spanned ages about 18 to 95 years and resided in roughly 22 US areas. Cohort allocation depended upon clinical history that participants reported. For recovered donors of Cohort 3, there were two negative PCRs, clearance, or symptom resolution.

This chain connects TRBV5-1 to TRBJ1-1; tentatively, D is TRBD1 (5 bases). Source material: PBMCs or T cells enriched from blood (not recorded which). The receptor was isolated from an older woman who had recovered from COVID-19. CDR3 protein: CASSPKGYTEAFF. CDR3 nucleotides: TGCGCCAGCAGTCCAAAGGGGTACACTGAAGCTTTCTTT.